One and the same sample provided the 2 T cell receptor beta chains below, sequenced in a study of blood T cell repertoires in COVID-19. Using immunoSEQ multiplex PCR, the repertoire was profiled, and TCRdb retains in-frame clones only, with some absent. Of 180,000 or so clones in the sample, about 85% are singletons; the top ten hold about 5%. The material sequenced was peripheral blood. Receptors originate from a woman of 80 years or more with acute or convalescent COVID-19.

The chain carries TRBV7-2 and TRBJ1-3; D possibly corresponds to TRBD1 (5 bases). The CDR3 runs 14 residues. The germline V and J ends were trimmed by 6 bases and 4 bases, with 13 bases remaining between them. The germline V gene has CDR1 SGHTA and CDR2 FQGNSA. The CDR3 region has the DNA TGTGCCAGCAGGGAGCCAGGGTGGGGAAACACCATATATTTT. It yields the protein CASREPGWGNTIYF.

The CDR3 sequence: CASSEQGSGGSYNSPLHF. CDR3 in DNA: TGTGCCAGCAGTGAACAGGGATCGGGAGGATCCTATAATTCACCCCTCCACTTT. V and J are TRBV6-4 and TRBJ1-6, with TRBD1 as a possible D gene (6 bases). The CDR3 loop spans 18 amino acids. Trimming pared 3 bases from V and 1 base from J, leaving 16 bases between. The V gene's germline CDR1 is MRHNA and CDR2 SNTAGT.